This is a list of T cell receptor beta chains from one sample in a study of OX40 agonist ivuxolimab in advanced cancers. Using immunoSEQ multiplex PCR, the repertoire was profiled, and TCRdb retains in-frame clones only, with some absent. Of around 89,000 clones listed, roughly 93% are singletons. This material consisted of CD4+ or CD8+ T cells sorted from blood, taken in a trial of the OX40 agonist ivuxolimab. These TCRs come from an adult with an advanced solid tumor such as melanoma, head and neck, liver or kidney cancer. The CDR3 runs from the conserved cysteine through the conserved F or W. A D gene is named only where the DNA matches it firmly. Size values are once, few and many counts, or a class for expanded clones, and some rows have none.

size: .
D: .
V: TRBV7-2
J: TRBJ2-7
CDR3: CASSLAAGGAYEQYF
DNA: TGTGCCAGCAGCTTAGCGGCAGGGGGGGCCTACGAGCAGTACTTC

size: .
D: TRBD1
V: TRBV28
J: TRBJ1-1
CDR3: CASIPVDRGHPGKAFF
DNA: TGTGCCAGCATCCCTGTGGACAGGGGGCACCCAGGGAAAGCTTTCTTT

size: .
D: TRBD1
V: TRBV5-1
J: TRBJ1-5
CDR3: CASSLGQGASNQPQHF
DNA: TGCGCCAGCAGCTTGGGACAGGGAGCCTCCAATCAGCCCCAGCATTTT

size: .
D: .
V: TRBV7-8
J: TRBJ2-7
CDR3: CASSLSIGGEPYEQYF
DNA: TGTGCCAGCAGCTTAAGTATAGGGGGGGAACCCTACGAGCAGTACTTC

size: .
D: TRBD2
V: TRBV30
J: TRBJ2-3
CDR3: CAWNYGRATDTQYF
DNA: TGTGCCTGGAATTACGGGAGGGCCACAGATACGCAGTATTTT

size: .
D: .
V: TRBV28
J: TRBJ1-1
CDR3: CASRGVPTEAFF
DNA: TGTGCCAGCAGAGGGGTCCCCACTGAAGCTTTCTTT

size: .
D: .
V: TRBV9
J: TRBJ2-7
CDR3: CASSVGQSEDEQYF
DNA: TGTGCCAGCAGCGTAGGCCAGTCGGAGGACGAGCAGTACTTC

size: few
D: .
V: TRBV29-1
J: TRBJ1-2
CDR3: CSVETGANYGYTF
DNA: TGCAGCGTTGAAACGGGTGCCAACTATGGCTACACCTTC

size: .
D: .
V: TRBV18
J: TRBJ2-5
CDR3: CASSNAGTELSTQYF
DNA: TGTGCCAGCTCAAACGCCGGGACGGAGCTGTCGACCCAGTACTTC

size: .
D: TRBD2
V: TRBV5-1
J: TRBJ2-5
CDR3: CASSSKGTSETQYF
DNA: TGCGCCAGCAGCTCAAAAGGGACTAGTGAGACCCAGTACTTC

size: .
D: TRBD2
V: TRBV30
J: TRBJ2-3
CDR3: CAWSRLAGVTDTQYF
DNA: TGTGCCTGGAGTCGACTAGCGGGAGTGACAGATACGCAGTATTTT

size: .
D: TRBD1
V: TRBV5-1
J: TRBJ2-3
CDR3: CASSWPPGQLTDTQYF
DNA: TGCGCCAGCAGCTGGCCCCCGGGACAGCTCACAGATACGCAGTATTTT

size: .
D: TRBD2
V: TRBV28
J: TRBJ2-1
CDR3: CASSSASGGSYNEQFF
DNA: TGTGCCAGCAGTTCCGCTAGCGGAGGGTCCTACAATGAGCAGTTCTTC

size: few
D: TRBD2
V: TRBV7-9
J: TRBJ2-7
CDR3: CASSITGLAGVEQYF
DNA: TGTGCCAGCAGCATAACCGGACTAGCGGGGGTCGAGCAGTACTTC

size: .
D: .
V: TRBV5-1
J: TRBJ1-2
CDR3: CASSGHANYGYTF
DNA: TGCGCCAGCAGCGGACACGCTAACTATGGCTACACCTTC

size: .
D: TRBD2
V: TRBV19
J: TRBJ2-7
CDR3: CASKKAGGYEQYF
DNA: TGTGCCAGTAAAAAAGCGGGGGGCTACGAGCAGTACTTC

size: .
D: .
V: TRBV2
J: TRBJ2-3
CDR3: CASSELGGWTDTQYF
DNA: TGTGCCAGCAGTGAATTGGGGGGCTGGACAGATACGCAGTATTTT

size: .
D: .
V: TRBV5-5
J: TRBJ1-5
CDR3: CASSLAWSGDHQPQHF
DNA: TGTGCCAGCAGCTTGGCCTGGTCCGGGGACCATCAGCCCCAGCATTTT

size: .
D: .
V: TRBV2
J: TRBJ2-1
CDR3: CASSEEEENNEQFF
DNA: TGTGCCAGCAGTGAAGAGGAGGAGAACAATGAGCAGTTCTTC

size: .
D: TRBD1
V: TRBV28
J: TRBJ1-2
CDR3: CASSSGGEGYTF
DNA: TGTGCCAGCAGTTCAGGGGGCGAAGGCTACACCTTC

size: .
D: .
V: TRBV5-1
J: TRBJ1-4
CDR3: CASSEDPGSIEKLFF
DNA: TGCGCCAGCAGCGAGGACCCCGGGAGCATTGAAAAACTGTTTTTT

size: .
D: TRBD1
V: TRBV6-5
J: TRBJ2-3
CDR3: CASSFSGGSTDTQYF
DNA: TGTGCCAGCAGTTTCTCAGGGGGTAGTACAGATACGCAGTATTTT

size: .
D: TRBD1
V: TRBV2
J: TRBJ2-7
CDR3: CASSAGTGNDEQYF
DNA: TGTGCCAGCAGTGCCGGGACAGGGAACGACGAGCAGTACTTC

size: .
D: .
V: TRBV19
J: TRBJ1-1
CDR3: CASSGTLNTEAFF
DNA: TGTGCCAGTTCCGGGACTTTGAACACTGAAGCTTTCTTT

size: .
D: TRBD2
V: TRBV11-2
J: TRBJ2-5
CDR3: CASSDRRGGGETQYF
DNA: TGTGCCAGCAGCGACCGACGGGGGGGAGGAGAGACCCAGTACTTC

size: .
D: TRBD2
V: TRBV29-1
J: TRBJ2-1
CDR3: CSVEGGLAGDYNEQFF
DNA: TGCAGCGTTGAGGGAGGGCTAGCGGGGGACTACAATGAGCAGTTCTTC

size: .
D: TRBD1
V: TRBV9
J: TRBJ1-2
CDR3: CASSPQKGANNYGYTF
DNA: TGTGCCAGCAGCCCCCAGAAGGGGGCTAATAACTATGGCTACACCTTC

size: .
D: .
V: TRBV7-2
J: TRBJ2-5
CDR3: CASSLAYQETQYF
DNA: TGTGCCAGCAGCTTAGCTTACCAAGAGACCCAGTACTTC

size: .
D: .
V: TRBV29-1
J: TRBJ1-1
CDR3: CSALGQQGLEAFF
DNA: TGCAGCGCGCTTGGTCAGCAGGGCTTGGAGGCTTTCTTT

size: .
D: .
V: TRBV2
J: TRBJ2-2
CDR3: CASQPRVGANTGELFF
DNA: TGTGCCAGCCAGCCCAGAGTGGGAGCGAACACCGGGGAGCTGTTTTTT

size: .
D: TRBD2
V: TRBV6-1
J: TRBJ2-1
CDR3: CASNLAGGSYNEQFF
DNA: TGTGCCAGCAATCTAGCGGGGGGGTCCTACAATGAGCAGTTCTTC

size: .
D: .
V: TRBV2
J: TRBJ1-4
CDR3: CASKEGSNVYEKLFF
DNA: TGTGCCAGCAAGGAAGGGTCAAATGTTTATGAAAAACTGTTTTTT

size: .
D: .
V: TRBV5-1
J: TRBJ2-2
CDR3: CASSDGILGNRDTGELFF
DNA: TGCGCCAGCAGCGACGGAATTTTGGGGAATCGGGACACCGGGGAGCTGTTTTTT

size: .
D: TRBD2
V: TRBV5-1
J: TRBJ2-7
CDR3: CASSSPGAGAFYEQYF
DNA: TGCGCCAGCAGCTCACCCGGCGCGGGAGCCTTCTACGAGCAGTACTTC

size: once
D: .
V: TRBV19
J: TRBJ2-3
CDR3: CASSPIGSTDTQYF
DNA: TGTGCCAGTAGTCCCATCGGGAGCACAGATACGCAGTATTTT

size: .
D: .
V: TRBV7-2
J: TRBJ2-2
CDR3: CASSLQGFNTGELFF
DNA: TGTGCCAGCAGCTTACAGGGATTCAACACCGGGGAGCTGTTTTTT

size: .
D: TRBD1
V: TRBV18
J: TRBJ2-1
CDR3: CASSPRGQVGNEQFF
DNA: TGTGCCAGCTCACCACGGGGACAGGTAGGCAATGAGCAGTTCTTC

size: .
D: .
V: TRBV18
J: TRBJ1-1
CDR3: CASSPSAGKDTEAFF
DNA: TGTGCCAGCTCACCATCGGCAGGGAAGGACACTGAAGCTTTCTTT

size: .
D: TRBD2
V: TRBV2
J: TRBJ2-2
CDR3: CASSELAGNTGELFF
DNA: TGTGCCAGCAGTGAGCTAGCGGGGAACACCGGGGAGCTGTTTTTT

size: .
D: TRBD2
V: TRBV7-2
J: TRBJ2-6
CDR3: CASSFSGGGRGGANVLTF
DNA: TGTGCCAGCAGCTTTAGCGGGGGGGGCCGCGGTGGGGCCAACGTCCTGACTTTC